Below are 9 T cell receptor beta chains sequenced from a single sample in a study of cytomegalovirus exposure and HLA in healthy donors. Assay: immunoSEQ multiplex PCR; the TCRdb copy retains only in-frame clones and omits some. The table has about 170,000 clones, roughly 96% seen once; the top ten hold 0.8% to 0.95%. Material: PBMCs. Receptors were obtained from a woman aged 18-30 years in good health and CMV-seronegative.

This clone has just one count. This chain's CDR3 is CASSVVSSIYTTEAFF. In DNA, the CDR3 is TGTGCCAGCAGCGTAGTTTCTAGTATATACACCACTGAAGCTTTCTTT. J is TRBJ1-1 and V is TRBV9; the D is unclear. Germline CDR1 is SGDLS and CDR2 is YYNGEE. The CDR3 length is 16 residues. V was pared by 0 bases and J by 4 bases, with 16 bases between. Using reference TRBV9 and TRBJ1-1 for the parts outside the CDR3, the full variable domain is DSGVTQTPKHLITATGQRVTLRCSPRSGDLSVYWYQQSLDQGLQFLIQYYNGEERAKGNILERFSAQQFPDLHSELNLSSLELGDSALYFCASSVVSSIYTTEAFFGQGTRLTVV.

This clone was detected only once. The chain's CDR3 is CASSLWGNLNSPLHF. In DNA form, the CDR3 reads TGTGCCAGCAGCTTATGGGGCAATCTTAATTCACCCCTCCACTTT. V usage is TRBV11-2 and J usage is TRBJ1-6; weak D call: TRBD1 (5 bases). The CDR3 sequence is 15 residues long. Trimming left V 2 bases short and J 6 bases short, with 11 bases between. Germline V CDR1 and CDR2: SGHAT, FQNNGV.

This rearrangement joins TRBV28 to TRBJ2-3; 8 bases match TRBD1. The germline V gene has CDR1 MDHEN and CDR2 SYDVKM. The length of the CDR3 is 20 residues. Trimming took 2 bases from V and 0 from J; bases not matched to a gene: 16. In DNA, the CDR3 is TGTGCCAGCAGTTTAGGGGACAGGTCCCGGGACTGGTATAGCACAGATACGCAGTATTTT. It encodes CASSLGDRSRDWYSTDTQYF.

This chain uses TRBV4-3 with TRBJ1-4; a weak D match, TRBD1 (5 bases). This CDR3 is built from 16 residues. V lost 0 bases to trimming and J lost 10 bases, with 18 bases between them. Germline-derived CDR1 and CDR2 are LGHNA and YSLEER. CDR3 coding DNA: TGCGCCAGCAGCCAAGATGGGTACGCAGAAACAGGAAAACTGTTTTTT. Its protein product is CASSQDGYAETGKLFF.

In its sample, this clone was seen once. The chain carries TRBV4-3 and TRBJ1-1; 7 bases line up with TRBD1. The CDR3 covers 15 residues. Germline CDR1 is LGHNA and CDR2 is YSLEER. The trim removed 5 bases at V and 1 base at J, leaving 7 bases unmatched. CDR3: CASSSRDRENTEAFF. CDR3 sequence (DNA): TGCGCCAGCAGCTCCCGGGACAGAGAGAACACTGAAGCTTTCTTT.

The chain is built from TRBV30 and TRBJ2-7, with a weak D call TRBD2 (6 bases). Trimming took off 4 bases at V and 3 bases at J, with 13 bases between the two ends. The germline CDR1 and CDR2 sequences are GTSNPN and SVGIG (reference sequence). The length of the CDR3 is 13 residues. The CDR3 DNA reads as TGTGCCTGGAACGACGGCGGGAACTACGAGCAGTACTTC. Encoded protein: CAWNDGGNYEQYF.

Written as DNA, the CDR3 is TGTGCCACCAGCTACCCCCAGGACAGGGGGAACACCGGGGAGCTGTTTTTT. Translation gives CATSYPQDRGNTGELFF. The rearrangement joins TRBV15 to TRBJ2-2, with TRBD1 identical over 9 bases. With 5 bases clipped from V and 1 base from J, the junction kept 8 bases outside the gene matches. The CDR3 has 17 amino acids. Germline V CDR1 and CDR2: LNHNV, YYDKDF (reference sequence). The variable domain in full, with the rest retrieved from reference TRBV15 and TRBJ2-2, is DAMVIQNPRYQVTQFGKPVTLSCSQTLNHNVMYWYQQKSSQAPKLLFHYYDKDFNNEADTPDNFQSRRPNTSFCFLDIRSPGLGDTAMYLCATSYPQDRGNTGELFFGEGSRLTVL.

The chain has TRBV7-9 and TRBJ2-2; a possible D gene is TRBD1 (5 bases). The CDR3 totals 14 residues. The V gene's germline CDR1 is SEHNR and CDR2 FQNEAQ (reference sequence). V lost 5 bases, J lost 1 base, and 8 bases lay in between. This chain's CDR3 is CASSHTGNTGELFF. The DNA for the CDR3 is TGTGCCAGCAGCCATACAGGGAACACCGGGGAGCTGTTTTTT. Together with reference TRBV7-9 and TRBJ2-2, the CDR3 gives the full variable domain: DTGVSQNPRHKITKRGQNVTFRCDPISEHNRLYWYRQTLGQGPEFLTYFQNEAQLEKSRLLSDRFSAERPKGSFSTLEIQRTEQGDSAMYLCASSHTGNTGELFFGEGSRLTVL.

The gene calls are TRBV27 and TRBJ1-6, with 7 positions matching TRBD1. With 6 bases clipped from V and 10 bases from J, the junction kept 18 bases outside the gene matches. The CDR3 loop spans 17 amino acids. Per germline, CDR1 MNHEY and CDR2 SMNVEV (reference sequence). CDR3 sequence (DNA): TGTGCCAGCAGGTCGACAGGGCCTTCTCTCAGGGAATCACCCCTCCACTTT. Residues: CASRSTGPSLRESPLHF.